This TCR beta chain was observed in a study of blood T cell repertoires in COVID-19. Study-level information: The United States, Italy and Spain supplied acute and convalescent COVID-19 samples. The analysed material was cDNA or gDNA that came from T cells, B-cell-depleted T cells, or PBMCs.

This CDR3 is 14 amino acids long. Looked up from germline, CDR1 is MNHNY and CDR2 is SVGAGI (reference sequence). Trimming shortened V by 9 bases and J by 9 bases, and 18 bases separated the two germline ends. Authors' analysis steps: Nucleated cell number was recorded as an estimate derived from reference gene primer amplification. Sequencing was performed with immunoSEQ multiplex PCR; in TCRdb, only in-frame clones are kept and a portion is missing. V and J calls and clone size follow that table, whereas D and trimming were derived from the DNA. Among over 85,000 clones listed, around nine tenths were seen once. Enrollment of patients from Seattle took place during active infection, with longitudinal follow-up.

This TCR came from a woman between 50 and 59 years old with COVID-19, enrolled during active disease. Input material: peripheral blood. J is TRBJ1-6 and V is TRBV6-6; unclear D gene. CDR3 DNA sequence: TGTGCCAGTTCCCCGCCCATGCGAGGTTCACCCCTCCACTTT. This encodes CASSPPMRGSPLHF.